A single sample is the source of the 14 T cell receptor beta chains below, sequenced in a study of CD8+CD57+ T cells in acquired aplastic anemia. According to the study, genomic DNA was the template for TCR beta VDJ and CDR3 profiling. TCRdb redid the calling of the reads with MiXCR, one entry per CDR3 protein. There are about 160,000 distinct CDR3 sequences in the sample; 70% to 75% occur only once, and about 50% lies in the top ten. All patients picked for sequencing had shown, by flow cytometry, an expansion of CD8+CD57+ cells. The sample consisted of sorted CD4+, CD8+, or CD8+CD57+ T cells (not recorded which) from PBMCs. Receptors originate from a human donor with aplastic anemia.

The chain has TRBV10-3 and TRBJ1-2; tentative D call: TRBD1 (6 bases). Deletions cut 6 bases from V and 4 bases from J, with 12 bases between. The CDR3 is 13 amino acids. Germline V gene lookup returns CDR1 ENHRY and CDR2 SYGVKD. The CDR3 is CAIRETGRYGYTF. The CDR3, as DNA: TGTGCCATCAGAGAAACAGGGCGCTATGGCTACACCTTC.

The CDR3 spells CSARERASTDTQYF. CDR3 DNA: TGCAGTGCTAGAGAAAGGGCTAGCACAGATACGCAGTATTTT. The chain couples TRBV20-1 to TRBJ2-3; no clear D. Germline assignment: CDR1 DFQATT and CDR2 SNEGSKA (reference sequence). This CDR3 contains 14 residues. V shed 0 bases and J shed 0 bases, with 7 bases lying between them.

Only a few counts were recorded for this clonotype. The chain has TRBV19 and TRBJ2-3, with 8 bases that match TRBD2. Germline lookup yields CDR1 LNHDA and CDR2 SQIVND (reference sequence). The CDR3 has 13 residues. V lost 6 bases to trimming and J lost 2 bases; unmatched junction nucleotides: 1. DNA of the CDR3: TGTGCCAGTAGGACTAGCGCCACAGATACGCAGTATTTT. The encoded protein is CASRTSATDTQYF. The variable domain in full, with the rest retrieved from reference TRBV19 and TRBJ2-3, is DGGITQSPKYLFRKEGQNVTLSCEQNLNHDAMYWYRQDPGQGLRLIYYSQIVNDFQKGDIAEGYSVSREKKESFPLTVTSAQKNPTAFYLCASRTSATDTQYFGPGTRLTVL.

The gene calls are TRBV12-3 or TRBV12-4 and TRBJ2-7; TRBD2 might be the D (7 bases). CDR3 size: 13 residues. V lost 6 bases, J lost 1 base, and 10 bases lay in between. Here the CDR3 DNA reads TGTGCCAGCAGGGGGGGGGCGTCCTACGAGCAGTACTTC. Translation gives CASRGGASYEQYF.

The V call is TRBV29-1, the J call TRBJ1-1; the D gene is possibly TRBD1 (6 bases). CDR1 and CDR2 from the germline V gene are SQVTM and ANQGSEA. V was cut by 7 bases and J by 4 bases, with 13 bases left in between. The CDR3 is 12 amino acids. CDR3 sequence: CSGGLGITEAFF. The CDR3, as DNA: TGCAGCGGGGGGCTAGGGATCACTGAAGCTTTCTTT.

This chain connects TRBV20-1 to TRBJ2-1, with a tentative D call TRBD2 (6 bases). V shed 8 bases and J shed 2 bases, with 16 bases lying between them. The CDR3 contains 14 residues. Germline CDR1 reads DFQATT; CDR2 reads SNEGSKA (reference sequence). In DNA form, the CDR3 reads TGCAGTCCAATCGGGGGAAGGACCTACAATGAGCAGTTCTTC. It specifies CSPIGGRTYNEQFF.

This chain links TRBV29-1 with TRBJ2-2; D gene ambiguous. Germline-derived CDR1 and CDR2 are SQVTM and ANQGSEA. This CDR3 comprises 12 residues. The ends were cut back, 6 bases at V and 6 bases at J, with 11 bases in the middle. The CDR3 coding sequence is TGCAGCGTCGCGAGCCGGCCCGGGGAGCTGTTTTTT. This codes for CSVASRPGELFF.

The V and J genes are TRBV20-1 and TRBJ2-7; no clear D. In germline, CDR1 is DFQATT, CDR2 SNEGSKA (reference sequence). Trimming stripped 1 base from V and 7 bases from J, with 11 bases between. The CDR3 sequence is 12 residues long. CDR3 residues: CSARGVNVEQYF. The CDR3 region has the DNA TGCAGTGCTAGAGGGGTAAATGTGGAGCAGTACTTC.

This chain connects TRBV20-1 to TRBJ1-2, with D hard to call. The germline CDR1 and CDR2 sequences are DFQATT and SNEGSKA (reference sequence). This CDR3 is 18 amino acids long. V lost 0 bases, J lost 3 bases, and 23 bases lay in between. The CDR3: CSARDQVIDGKPHYGYTF. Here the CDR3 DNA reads TGCAGTGCTAGAGATCAAGTAATTGACGGCAAGCCGCACTATGGCTACACCTTC.

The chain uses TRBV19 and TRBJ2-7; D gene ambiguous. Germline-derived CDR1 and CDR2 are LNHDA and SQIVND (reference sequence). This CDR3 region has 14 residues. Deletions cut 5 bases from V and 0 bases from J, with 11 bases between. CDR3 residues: CASSPRPNSYEQYF. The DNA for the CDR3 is TGTGCCAGTAGTCCCCGACCCAACTCCTACGAGCAGTACTTC.

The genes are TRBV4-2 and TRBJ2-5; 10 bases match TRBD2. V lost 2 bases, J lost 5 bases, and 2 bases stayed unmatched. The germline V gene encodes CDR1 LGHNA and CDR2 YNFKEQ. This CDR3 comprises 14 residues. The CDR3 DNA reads TGTGCCAGCAGCCAATCGGGACTAGCGGAGACCCAGTACTTC. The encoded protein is CASSQSGLAETQYF.

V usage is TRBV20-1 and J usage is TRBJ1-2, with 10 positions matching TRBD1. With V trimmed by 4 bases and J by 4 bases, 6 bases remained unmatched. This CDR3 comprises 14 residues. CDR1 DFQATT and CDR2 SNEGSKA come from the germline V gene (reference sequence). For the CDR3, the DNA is TGCAGTGCTAACACCGGGACAGGGGCCTATGGCTACACCTTC. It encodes CSANTGTGAYGYTF.

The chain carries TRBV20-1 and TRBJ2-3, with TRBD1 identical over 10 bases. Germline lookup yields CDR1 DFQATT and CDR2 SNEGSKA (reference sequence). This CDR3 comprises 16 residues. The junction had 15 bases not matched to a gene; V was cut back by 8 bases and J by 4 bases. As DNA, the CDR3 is TGCAGTTCGATCCGGGACAGGGGTTTCGTGGCAGATACGCAGTATTTT. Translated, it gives CSSIRDRGFVADTQYF.

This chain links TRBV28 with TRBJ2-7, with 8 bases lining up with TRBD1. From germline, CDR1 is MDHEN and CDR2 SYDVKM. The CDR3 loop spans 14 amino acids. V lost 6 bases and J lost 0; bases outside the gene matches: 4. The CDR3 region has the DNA TGTGCCAGCAGGGGGACAGGCTACTCCTACGAGCAGTACTTC. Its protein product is CASRGTGYSYEQYF.